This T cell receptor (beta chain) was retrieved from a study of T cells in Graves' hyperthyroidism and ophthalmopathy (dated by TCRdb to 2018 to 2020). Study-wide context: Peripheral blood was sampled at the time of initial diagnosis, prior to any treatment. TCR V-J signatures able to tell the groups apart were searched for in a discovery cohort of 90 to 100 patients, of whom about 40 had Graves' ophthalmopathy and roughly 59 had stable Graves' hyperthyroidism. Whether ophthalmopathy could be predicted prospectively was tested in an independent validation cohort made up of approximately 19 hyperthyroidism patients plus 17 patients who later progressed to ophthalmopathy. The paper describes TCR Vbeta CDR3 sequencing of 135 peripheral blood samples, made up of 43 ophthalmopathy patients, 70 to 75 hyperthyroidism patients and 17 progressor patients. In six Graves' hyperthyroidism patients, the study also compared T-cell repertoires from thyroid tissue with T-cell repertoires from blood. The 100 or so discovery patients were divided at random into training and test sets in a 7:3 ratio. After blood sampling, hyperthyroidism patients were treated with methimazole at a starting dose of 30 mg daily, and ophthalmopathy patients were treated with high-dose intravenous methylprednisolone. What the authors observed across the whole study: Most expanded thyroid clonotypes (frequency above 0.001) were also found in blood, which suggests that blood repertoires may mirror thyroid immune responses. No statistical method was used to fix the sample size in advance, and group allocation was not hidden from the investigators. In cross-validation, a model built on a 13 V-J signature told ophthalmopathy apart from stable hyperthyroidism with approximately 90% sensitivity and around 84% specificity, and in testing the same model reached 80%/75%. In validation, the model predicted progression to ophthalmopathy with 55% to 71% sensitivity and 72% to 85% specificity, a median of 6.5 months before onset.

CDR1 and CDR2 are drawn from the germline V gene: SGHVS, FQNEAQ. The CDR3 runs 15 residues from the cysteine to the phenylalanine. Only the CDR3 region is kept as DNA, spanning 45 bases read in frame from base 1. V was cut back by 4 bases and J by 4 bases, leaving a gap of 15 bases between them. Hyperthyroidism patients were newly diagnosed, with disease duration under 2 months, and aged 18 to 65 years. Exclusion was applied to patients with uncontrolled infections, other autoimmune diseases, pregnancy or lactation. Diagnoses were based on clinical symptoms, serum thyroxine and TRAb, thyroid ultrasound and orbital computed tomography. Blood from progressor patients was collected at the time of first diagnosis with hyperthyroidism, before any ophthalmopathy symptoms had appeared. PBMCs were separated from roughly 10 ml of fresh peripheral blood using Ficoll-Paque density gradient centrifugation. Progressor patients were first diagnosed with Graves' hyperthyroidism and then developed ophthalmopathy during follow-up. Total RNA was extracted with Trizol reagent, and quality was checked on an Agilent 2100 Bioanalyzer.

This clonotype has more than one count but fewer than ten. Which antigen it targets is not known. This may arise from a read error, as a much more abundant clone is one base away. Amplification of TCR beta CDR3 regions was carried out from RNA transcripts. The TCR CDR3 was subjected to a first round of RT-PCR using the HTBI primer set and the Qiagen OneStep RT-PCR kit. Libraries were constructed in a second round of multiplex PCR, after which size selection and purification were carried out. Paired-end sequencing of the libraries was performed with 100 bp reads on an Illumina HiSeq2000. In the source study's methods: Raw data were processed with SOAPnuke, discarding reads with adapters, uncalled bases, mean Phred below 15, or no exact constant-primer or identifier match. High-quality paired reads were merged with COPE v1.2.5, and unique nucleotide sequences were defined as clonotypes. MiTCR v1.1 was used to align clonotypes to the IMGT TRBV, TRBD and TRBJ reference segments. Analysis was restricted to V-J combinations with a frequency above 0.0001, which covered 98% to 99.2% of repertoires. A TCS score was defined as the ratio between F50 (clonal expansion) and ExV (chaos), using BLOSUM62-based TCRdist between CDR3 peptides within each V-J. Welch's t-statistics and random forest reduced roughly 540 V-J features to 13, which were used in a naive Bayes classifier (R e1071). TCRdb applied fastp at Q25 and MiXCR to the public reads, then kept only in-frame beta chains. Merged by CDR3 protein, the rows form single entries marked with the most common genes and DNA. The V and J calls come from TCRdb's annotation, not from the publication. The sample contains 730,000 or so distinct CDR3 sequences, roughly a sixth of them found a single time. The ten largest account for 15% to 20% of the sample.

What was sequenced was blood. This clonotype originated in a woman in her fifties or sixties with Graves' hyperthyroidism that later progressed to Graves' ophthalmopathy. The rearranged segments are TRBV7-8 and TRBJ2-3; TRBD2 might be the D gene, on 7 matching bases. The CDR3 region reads CASSSGRGAADTQYF. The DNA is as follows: TGTGCCAGCAGCTCCGGACGGGGGGCTGCAGATACGCAGTATTTT.